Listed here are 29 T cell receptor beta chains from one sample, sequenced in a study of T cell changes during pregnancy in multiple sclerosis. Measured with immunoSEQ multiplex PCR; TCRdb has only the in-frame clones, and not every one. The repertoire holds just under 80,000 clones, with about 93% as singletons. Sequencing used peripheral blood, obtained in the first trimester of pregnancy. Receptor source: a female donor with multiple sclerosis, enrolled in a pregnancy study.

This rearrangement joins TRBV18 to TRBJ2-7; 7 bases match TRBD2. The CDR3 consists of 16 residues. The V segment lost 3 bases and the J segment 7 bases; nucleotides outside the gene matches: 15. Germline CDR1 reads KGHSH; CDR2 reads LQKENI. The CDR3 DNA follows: TGTGCCAGCTCACCTCTTGGCGGGAGTTATTTGGGGGAGCAGTACTTC. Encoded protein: CASSPLGGSYLGEQYF.

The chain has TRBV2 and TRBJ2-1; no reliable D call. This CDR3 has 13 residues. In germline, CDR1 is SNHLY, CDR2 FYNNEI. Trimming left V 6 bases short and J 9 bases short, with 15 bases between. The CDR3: CASSPRSAAEQFF. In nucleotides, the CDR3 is TGTGCCAGCAGCCCGAGGTCCGCCGCTGAGCAGTTCTTC.

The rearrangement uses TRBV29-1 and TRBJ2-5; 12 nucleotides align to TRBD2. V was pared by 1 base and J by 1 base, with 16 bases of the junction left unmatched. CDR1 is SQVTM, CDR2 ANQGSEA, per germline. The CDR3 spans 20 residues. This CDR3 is CSVEATVGTSGGRLQETQYF. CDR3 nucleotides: TGCAGCGTTGAAGCCACAGTCGGAACTAGCGGGGGGCGCCTCCAAGAGACCCAGTACTTC. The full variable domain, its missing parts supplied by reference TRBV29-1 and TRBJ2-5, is SAVISQKPSRDICQRGTSLTIQCQVDSQVTMMFWYRQQPGQSLTLIATANQGSEATYESGFVIDKFPISRPNLTFSTLTVSNMSPEDSSIYLCSVEATVGTSGGRLQETQYFGPGTRLLVL.

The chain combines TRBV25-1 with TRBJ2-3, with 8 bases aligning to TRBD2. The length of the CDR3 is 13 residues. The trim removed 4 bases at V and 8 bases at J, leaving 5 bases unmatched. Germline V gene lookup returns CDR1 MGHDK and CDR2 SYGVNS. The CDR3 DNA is TGTGCCAGCAGTGTTCGGGAGGGCGGTACGCAGTATTTT. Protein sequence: CASSVREGGTQYF.

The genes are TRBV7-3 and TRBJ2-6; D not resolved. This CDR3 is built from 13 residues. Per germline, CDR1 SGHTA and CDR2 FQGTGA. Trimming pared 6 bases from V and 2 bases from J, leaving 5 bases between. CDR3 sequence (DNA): TGTGCCAGCAGTTCTCCTGGGGCCAACGTCCTGACTTTC. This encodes CASSSPGANVLTF.

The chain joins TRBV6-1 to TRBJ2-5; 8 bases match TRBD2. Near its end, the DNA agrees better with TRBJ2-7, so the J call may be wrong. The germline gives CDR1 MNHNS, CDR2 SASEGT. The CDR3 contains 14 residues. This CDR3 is CASRPLGGVYEQYF. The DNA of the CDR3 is TGTGCCAGCAGGCCCCTCGGGGGGGTCTACGAGCAGTACTTC.

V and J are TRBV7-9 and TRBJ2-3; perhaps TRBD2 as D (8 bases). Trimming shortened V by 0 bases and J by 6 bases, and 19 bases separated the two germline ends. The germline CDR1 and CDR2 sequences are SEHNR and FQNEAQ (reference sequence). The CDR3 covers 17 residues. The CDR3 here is CASSLARGTSVMDTQYF. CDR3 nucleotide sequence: TGTGCCAGCAGCTTAGCCAGGGGGACTAGTGTTATGGATACGCAGTATTTT.

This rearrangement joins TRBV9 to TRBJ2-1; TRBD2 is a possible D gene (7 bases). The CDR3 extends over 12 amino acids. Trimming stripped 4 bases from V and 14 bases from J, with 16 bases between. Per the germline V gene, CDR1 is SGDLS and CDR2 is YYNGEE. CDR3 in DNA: TGTGCCAGCAGCCCCATTGAGGGGGGGGAGTTCTTC. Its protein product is CASSPIEGGEFF.

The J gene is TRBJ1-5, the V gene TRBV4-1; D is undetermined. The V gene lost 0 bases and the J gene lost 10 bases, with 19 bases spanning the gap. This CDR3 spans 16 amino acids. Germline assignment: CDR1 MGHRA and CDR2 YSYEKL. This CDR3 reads CASSQDRNSYLYPQHF. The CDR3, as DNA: TGCGCCAGCAGCCAAGATCGGAACAGTTATCTTTACCCCCAGCATTTT.

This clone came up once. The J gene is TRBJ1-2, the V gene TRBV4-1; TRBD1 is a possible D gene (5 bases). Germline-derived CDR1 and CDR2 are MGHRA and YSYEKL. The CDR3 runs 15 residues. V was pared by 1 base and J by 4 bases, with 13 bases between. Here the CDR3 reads CASSQAEGEVYGYTF. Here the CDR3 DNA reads TGCGCCAGCAGCCAAGCTGAAGGGGAAGTCTATGGCTACACCTTC.

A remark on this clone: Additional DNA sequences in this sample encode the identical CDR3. The CDR3 sequence: CASSIGQGYEQYF. The CDR3 DNA reads TGTGCCAGTAGTATAGGTCAGGGCTACGAGCAGTACTTC. This rearrangement joins TRBV19 to TRBJ2-7, with a possible D match to TRBD1 (5 bases). This CDR3 is built from 13 residues. With 1 base removed from V and 3 bases from J, the gap between germline ends came to 7 bases. In germline, CDR1 is LNHDA, CDR2 SQIVND (reference sequence).

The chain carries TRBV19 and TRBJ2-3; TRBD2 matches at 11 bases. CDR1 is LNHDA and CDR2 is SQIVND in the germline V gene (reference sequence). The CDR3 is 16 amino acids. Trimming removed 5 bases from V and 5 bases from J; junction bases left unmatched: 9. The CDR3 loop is CASSLPGLAVGDTQYF. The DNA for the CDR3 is TGTGCCAGTAGTCTTCCGGGACTAGCGGTGGGAGATACGCAGTATTTT. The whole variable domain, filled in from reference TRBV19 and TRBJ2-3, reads DGGITQSPKYLFRKEGQNVTLSCEQNLNHDAMYWYRQDPGQGLRLIYYSQIVNDFQKGDIAEGYSVSREKKESFPLTVTSAQKNPTAFYLCASSLPGLAVGDTQYFGPGTRLTVL.

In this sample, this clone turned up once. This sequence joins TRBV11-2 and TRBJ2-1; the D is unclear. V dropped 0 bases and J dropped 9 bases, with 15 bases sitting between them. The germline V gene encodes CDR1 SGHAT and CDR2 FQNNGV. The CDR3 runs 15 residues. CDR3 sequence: CASSLDPVAATEQFF. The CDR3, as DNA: TGTGCCAGCAGCTTAGATCCGGTGGCGGCGACTGAGCAGTTCTTC.

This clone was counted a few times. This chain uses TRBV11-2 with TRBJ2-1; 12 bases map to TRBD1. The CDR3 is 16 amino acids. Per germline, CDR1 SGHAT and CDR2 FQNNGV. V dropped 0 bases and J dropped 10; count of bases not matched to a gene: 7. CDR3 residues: CASSLDFGTGGEEQFF. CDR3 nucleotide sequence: TGTGCCAGCAGCTTAGATTTTGGGACAGGGGGCGAAGAGCAGTTCTTC.

CDR3 nucleotides: TGTGCCAGCAGTTACTCAGCGGGAGGTTCTACCTACGAGCAGTACTTC. This gives the protein CASSYSAGGSTYEQYF. This chain uses TRBV6-5 with TRBJ2-7; 9 bases map to TRBD2. The CDR3 is 16 amino acids. V trimming: 0 bases; J trimming: 2 bases; junction bases outside the gene matches: 5. Germline CDR1 MNHEY, CDR2 SVGAGI.

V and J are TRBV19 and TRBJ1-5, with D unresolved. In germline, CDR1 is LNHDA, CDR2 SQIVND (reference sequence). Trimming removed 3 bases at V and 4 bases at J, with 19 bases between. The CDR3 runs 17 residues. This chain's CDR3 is CASSILPRDYLNQPQHF. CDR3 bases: TGTGCCAGTAGTATTCTCCCCCGAGACTACCTAAATCAGCCCCAGCATTTT. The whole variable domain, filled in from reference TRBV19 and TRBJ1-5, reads DGGITQSPKYLFRKEGQNVTLSCEQNLNHDAMYWYRQDPGQGLRLIYYSQIVNDFQKGDIAEGYSVSREKKESFPLTVTSAQKNPTAFYLCASSILPRDYLNQPQHFGDGTRLSIL.

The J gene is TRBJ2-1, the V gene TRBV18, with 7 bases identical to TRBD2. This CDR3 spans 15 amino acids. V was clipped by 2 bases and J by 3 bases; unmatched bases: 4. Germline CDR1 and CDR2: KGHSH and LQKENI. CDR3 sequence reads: CASSPGREIYNEQFF. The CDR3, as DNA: TGTGCCAGCTCACCAGGGAGGGAGATCTACAATGAGCAGTTCTTC. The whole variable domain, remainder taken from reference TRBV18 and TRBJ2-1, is NAGVMQNPRHLVRRRGQEARLRCSPMKGHSHVYWYRQLPEEGLKFMVYLQKENIIDESGMPKERFSAEFPKEGPSILRIQQVVRGDSAAYFCASSPGREIYNEQFFGPGTRLTVL.

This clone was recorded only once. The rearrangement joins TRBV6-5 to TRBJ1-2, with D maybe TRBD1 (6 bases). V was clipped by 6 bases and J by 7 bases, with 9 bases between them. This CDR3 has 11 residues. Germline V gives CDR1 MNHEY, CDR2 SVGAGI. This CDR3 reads CASRTGSGYTF. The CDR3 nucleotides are TGTGCCAGCAGAACAGGGAGTGGCTACACCTTC.

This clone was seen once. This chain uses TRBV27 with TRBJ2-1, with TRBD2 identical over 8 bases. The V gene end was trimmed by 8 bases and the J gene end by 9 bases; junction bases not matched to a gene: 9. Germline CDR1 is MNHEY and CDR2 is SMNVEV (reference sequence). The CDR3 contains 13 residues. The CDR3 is CASGERTSGEQFF. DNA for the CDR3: TGTGCCAGCGGAGAACGAACTAGCGGTGAGCAGTTCTTC.

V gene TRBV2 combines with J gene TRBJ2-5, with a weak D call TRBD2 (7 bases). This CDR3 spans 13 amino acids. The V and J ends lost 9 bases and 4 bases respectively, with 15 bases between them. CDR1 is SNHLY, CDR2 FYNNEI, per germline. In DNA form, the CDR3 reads TGTGCCAGGAACTCTAGGGGGGGAGAGACCCAGTACTTC. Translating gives CARNSRGGETQYF.

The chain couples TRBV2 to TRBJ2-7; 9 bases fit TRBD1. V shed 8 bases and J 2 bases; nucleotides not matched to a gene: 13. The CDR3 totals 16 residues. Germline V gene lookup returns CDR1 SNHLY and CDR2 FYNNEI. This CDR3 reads CASFGSDGTGTYEQYF. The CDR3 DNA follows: TGTGCCAGCTTTGGGTCTGACGGGACAGGGACCTACGAGCAGTACTTC.

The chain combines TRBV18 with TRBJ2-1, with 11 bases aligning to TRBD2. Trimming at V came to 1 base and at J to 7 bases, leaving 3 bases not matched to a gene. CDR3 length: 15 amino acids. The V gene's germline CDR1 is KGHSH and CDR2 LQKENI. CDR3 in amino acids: CASSPLASGRNEQFF. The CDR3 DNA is TGTGCCAGCTCACCACTGGCTAGCGGGAGGAATGAGCAGTTCTTC.

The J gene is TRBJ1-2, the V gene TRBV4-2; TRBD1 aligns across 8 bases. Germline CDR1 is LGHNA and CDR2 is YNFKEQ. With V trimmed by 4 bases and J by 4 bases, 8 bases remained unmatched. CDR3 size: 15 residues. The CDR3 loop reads CASSPDRGGGYGYTF. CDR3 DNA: TGTGCCAGCAGCCCCGACAGGGGAGGAGGCTATGGCTACACCTTC.

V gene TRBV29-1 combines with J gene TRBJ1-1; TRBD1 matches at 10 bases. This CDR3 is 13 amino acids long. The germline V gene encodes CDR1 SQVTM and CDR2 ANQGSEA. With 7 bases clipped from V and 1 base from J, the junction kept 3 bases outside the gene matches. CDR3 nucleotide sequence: TGCAGCGGAGACAGGGGGCCGAACACTGAAGCTTTCTTT. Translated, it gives CSGDRGPNTEAFF.

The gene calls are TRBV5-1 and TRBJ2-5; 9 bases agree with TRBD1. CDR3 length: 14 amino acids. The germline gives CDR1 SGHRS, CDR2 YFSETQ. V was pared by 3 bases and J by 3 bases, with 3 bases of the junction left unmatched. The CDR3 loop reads CASSSGQGKETQYF. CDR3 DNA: TGCGCCAGCAGCTCAGGACAGGGGAAAGAGACCCAGTACTTC.

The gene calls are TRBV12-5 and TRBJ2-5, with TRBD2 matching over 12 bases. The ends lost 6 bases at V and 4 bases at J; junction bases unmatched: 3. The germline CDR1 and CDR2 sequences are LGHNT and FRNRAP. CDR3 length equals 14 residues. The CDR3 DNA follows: TGTGCTAGTGGAATGGGACTAGCGGGAGAGACCCAGTACTTC. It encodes CASGMGLAGETQYF.

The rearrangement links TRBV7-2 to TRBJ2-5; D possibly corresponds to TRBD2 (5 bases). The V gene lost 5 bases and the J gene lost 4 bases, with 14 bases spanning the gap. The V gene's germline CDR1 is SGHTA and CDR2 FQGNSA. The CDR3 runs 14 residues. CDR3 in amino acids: CASSLGGTPETQYF. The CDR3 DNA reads TGTGCCAGCAGCCTAGGAGGAACCCCAGAGACCCAGTACTTC.

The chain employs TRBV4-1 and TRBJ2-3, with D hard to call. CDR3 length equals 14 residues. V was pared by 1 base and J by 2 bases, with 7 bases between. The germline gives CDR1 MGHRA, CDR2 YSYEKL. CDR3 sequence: CASSQAPFTDTQYF. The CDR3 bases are TGCGCCAGCAGCCAAGCCCCTTTCACAGATACGCAGTATTTT.

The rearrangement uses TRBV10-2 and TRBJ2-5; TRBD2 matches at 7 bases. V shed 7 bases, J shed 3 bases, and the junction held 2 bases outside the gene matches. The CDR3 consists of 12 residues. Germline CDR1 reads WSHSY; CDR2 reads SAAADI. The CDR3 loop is CASIGLEETQYF. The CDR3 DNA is TGCGCCAGCATAGGACTAGAAGAGACCCAGTACTTC.